This entry features one T cell receptor (beta chain) sequence. Its antigen is currently unknown. The donors (healthy individuals) were bone marrow donors. Donors had nominal health at sampling but likely had unrecorded immune exposures. These data originate in a study of cytomegalovirus exposure and HLA in healthy donors. Study results and caveats: Analysis was carried out at a later point, and it linked a missense DCLRE1C variant to TCR beta V- and J-gene trimming. The study flagged about 150 TCR beta chains as cytomegalovirus-associated.

The primer mix had 60 Vbeta and 13 Jbeta primers. Produced via immunoSEQ multiplex PCR; TCRdb's table is partial and in-frame only. The data contain under 200,000 clones, 80% to 90% of them seen just once; the ten biggest clones take up 0.31%. Between the trimmed V and J ends, which lost 6 bases and 5 bases, there was a span of 10 bases. Germline lookup yields CDR1 DFQATT and CDR2 SNEGSKA (reference sequence). The length of the CDR3 is 11 residues. The gene calls are TRBV20-1 and TRBJ2-5; D gene unclear. The sample consisted of PBMCs. This TCR derives from a woman aged 25 to 45 in good health and CMV-seronegative. The DNA of the CDR3 is TGCAGTGCCCTTCCTAGGGAGACCCAGTACTTC. Residues: CSALPRETQYF.